This is a list of T cell receptor beta chains from one sample in a study of cytomegalovirus exposure and HLA in healthy donors. The protocol was immunoSEQ multiplex PCR, while the TCRdb copy is restricted to in-frame clones and leaves out a portion. This sample carries tens of thousands of clones, roughly 70% of them seen once, and the ten largest clones take about a tenth. The sequenced sample was PBMCs. The source is a woman in her twenties or thirties in good health and CMV-seronegative. CDR3s leave out the opening cysteine and the closing phenylalanine or tryptophan.

v_gene	j_gene	CDR3aa
TRBV30	TRBJ1-4	AWSVGGSTNEKLF
TRBV7-8	TRBJ1-2	ASSLATGSGYT
TRBV7-2	TRBJ2-7	ASSSWGPVSYEQY
TRBV5-1	TRBJ1-4	ASSPDRAATNEKLF
TRBV27	TRBJ1-2	ATSTGVGPNYGYT
TRBV4-1	TRBJ1-2	ASSQDPQGLSGYT
TRBV30	TRBJ1-6	AWRAMGDSPLH
TRBV11-3	TRBJ2-1	ASSLKDGGANEQF
TRBV5-1	TRBJ2-3	ASSLGGGSTDTQY
TRBV7-2	TRBJ2-2	ASSLDGRGNGELF
TRBV6-5	TRBJ1-1	ASSGTGLMNTEAF
TRBV29-1	TRBJ1-1	SVNRGLNTEAF
TRBV6-1	TRBJ1-1	ASSTPRDLNTEAF
TRBV7-2	TRBJ1-4	ASSYDSNNEKLF
TRBV11-1	TRBJ2-7	ASSLATTYEQY
TRBV20-1	TRBJ1-1	SAATGTEAF
TRBV5-1	TRBJ1-1	ASSPERQGALGKDTEAF
TRBV9	TRBJ1-2	ASSHTGGNYGYT
TRBV4-1	TRBJ1-3	ASSPESRQTYSSGNTIY
TRBV2	TRBJ2-7	ASSVGPRDRPNYEQY
TRBV9	TRBJ2-5	ASSVEGGGKGETQY
TRBV19	TRBJ1-1	ASGRGLNTEAF
TRBV27	TRBJ2-7	ASKSNLGQGAYEQY
TRBV29-1	TRBJ2-6	SVMDRVDLGGNVLT
TRBV28	TRBJ2-5	ASSSSGQGRETQY
TRBV5-1	TRBJ1-2	ASSPQGADYGYT
TRBV19	TRBJ1-1	ASRLGGNTEAF
TRBV10-3	TRBJ1-5	AISPGGGQPQH
TRBV2	TRBJ2-6	ASSGRQLSGANVLT